This T cell receptor beta chain stems from a study of shared T cell receptors in the human thymus. Generated by immunoSEQ multiplex PCR, the TCRdb table keeps only in-frame clones and is missing some. Found here are 500,000 to 550,000 clones, around 78% of them singletons; the top ten hold more than 0.01%. The length of the CDR3 is 16 residues. From germline, CDR1 is MDHEN and CDR2 SYDVKM. V was pared by 6 bases and J by 8 bases, with 16 bases of the junction left unmatched. The same specimen was also included in a second study, on human thymus T cells. That paper adds: Healthy Finnish infants undergoing corrective surgery for congenital heart defects were the donors.

The J gene is TRBJ1-2, the V gene TRBV28; TRBD1 aligns across 9 bases. The origin of this receptor is a boy under two years old with a congenital heart defect. Source material: thymocytes. The CDR3 spells CASSLGTGGPTGGYTF. The CDR3 bases are TGTGCCAGCAGCCTGGGTACAGGGGGCCCAACGGGCGGCTACACCTTC.